The 3 T cell receptor beta chains reported below all come from one sample, sequenced in a study of T-cell reconstitution after alpha-beta-depleted transplantation in children. Unique molecular identifiers were incorporated during preparation of the TCRbeta library. Via MiXCR, TCRdb re-called the PCR reads, giving one row per CDR3 protein. In the table there are 600,000 to 700,000 distinct CDR3 sequences, approximately 14% of which are singletons. The starting material was PBMCs, obtained before TCRalphabeta/CD19-depleted stem cell transplant. These receptors were taken from a girl aged 2 to 10 with congenital amegakaryocytic thrombocytopenia, due to receive a stem cell transplant.

This clonotype has more than one count but fewer than ten. The chain joins TRBV20-1 to TRBJ2-7; 13 bases are shared with TRBD2. The CDR3 loop spans 17 amino acids. Per germline, CDR1 DFQATT and CDR2 SNEGSKA (reference sequence). V shed 6 bases, J shed 2 bases, and the junction held 13 bases outside the gene matches. The DNA for the CDR3 is TGCAGTGCGGGGGAAGCTTGGGGACTAGCGGGAACCTACGAGCAGTACTTC. This encodes CSAGEAWGLAGTYEQYF.

This clonotype has ten or more counts. The chain recombines TRBV5-1 with TRBJ1-1; no clear D. Germline values: CDR1 SGHRS, CDR2 YFSETQ. V was clipped by 0 bases and J by 1 base, with 4 bases between them. This CDR3 is 13 amino acids long. Here the CDR3 DNA reads TGCGCCAGCAGCTTGGACACGAACACTGAAGCTTTCTTT. Translating gives CASSLDTNTEAFF. The whole variable domain, filled in from reference TRBV5-1 and TRBJ1-1, reads KAGVTQTPRYLIKTRGQQVTLSCSPISGHRSVSWYQQTPGQGLQFLFEYFSETQRNKGNFPGRFSGRQFSNSRSEMNVSTLELGDSALYLCASSLDTNTEAFFGQGTRLTVV.

This clonotype showed up many times. The chain combines TRBV20-1 with TRBJ2-7, with 12 positions matching TRBD2. V dropped 2 bases and J dropped 5; count of bases not matched to a gene: 13. CDR1 and CDR2 from the germline V gene are DFQATT and SNEGSKA (reference sequence). CDR3 length: 17 residues. DNA of the CDR3: TGCAGTGCTAGAACTAGCGGGAGGCCCTCCTTTTCCAACGAGCAGTACTTC. Amino acid sequence: CSARTSGRPSFSNEQYF.